This T cell receptor (beta chain) was recovered during a study of T cell responses to AZD1222 COVID-19 vaccine. Trimming cost V 3 bases and J 0 bases; bases outside gene matches: 8. Germline V gene sequence: CDR1 ENHRY, CDR2 SYGVKD. There are 18 residues in the CDR3. Measured with immunoSEQ multiplex PCR; TCRdb has only the in-frame clones, and not every one. Of about 110,000 clones listed, about 90% were seen once; the top ten hold less than 8.5%. This chain connects TRBV10-3 to TRBJ1-6; 7 nucleotides align to TRBD1. The sequences come from peripheral blood, collected on day 0 of AZD1222 vaccination. This sequence was found in an adult in good health. The CDR3 nucleotides read TGTGCCATCAGTGACCACCTGGGACAGAGCTCCTATAATTCACCCCTCCACTTT. Amino acids: CAISDHLGQSSYNSPLHF.